The 13 T cell receptor beta chains below all came from one sample that was sequenced in a study of CD8+CD57+ T cells in acquired aplastic anemia. Investigators profiled TCR beta VDJ and CDR3 from genomic DNA template. TCRdb re-analysed the reads in MiXCR, keeping a single row per CDR3 protein. Among approximately 59,000 distinct CDR3 sequences listed, roughly three fifths were seen once. Individuals selected for sequencing had exhibited CD8+CD57+ cell expansion on flow cytometry. Specimen: sorted CD4+, CD8+, or CD8+CD57+ T cells (not recorded which) from PBMCs. These receptors all stem from a human donor with aplastic anemia.

This clonotype was found many times. This chain links TRBV6-6 with TRBJ2-2, with 7 bases lining up with TRBD1. The CDR3 length is 16 residues. CDR1 MNHNY and CDR2 SVGAGI come from the germline V gene (reference sequence). The ends lost 3 bases at V and 3 bases at J; junction bases unmatched: 7. CDR3 nucleotide sequence: TGTGCCAGCAGTTATTTTCCGGGACAGTACACCGGGGAGCTGTTTTTT. Translated, it gives CASSYFPGQYTGELFF.

This chain links TRBV29-1 with TRBJ2-1; TRBD2 is a possible D gene (6 bases). CDR3 size: 15 residues. Germline V lookup: CDR1 SQVTM, CDR2 ANQGSEA. The germline V and J ends were trimmed by 6 bases and 5 bases, with 20 bases remaining between them. The CDR3 here is CSVQPGTLTDNEQFF. The CDR3 DNA reads as TGCAGCGTGCAGCCCGGGACTCTGACCGACAATGAGCAGTTCTTC.

The chain recombines TRBV7-2 with TRBJ1-1; D might be TRBD1 (6 bases). This CDR3 has 14 residues. The ends were cut back, 2 bases at V and 4 bases at J, with 11 bases in the middle. CDR1 and CDR2 from the germline V gene are SGHTA and FQGNSA. CDR3 DNA sequence: TGTGCCAGCAGCTTACCAGGGGTGCGCACTGAAGCTTTCTTT. Translation: CASSLPGVRTEAFF.

J is TRBJ2-3 and V is TRBV6-2 or TRBV6-3; weak D call: TRBD2 (7 bases). Germline CDR1 is MNHEY and CDR2 is SVGEGT. V was trimmed by 1 base and J by 1 base, leaving 18 bases between them. The CDR3 is made up of 18 amino acids. The CDR3 is CASSYLGGGAEGTDTQYF. Here the CDR3 DNA reads TGTGCCAGCAGTTACTTGGGAGGGGGGGCAGAAGGCACAGATACGCAGTATTTT.

This clonotype was counted many times. The rearrangement joins TRBV27 to TRBJ1-2; no clear D. This CDR3 region has 13 residues. V was cut by 0 bases and J by 4 bases, with 6 bases left in between. Germline-derived CDR1 and CDR2 are MNHEY and SMNVEV (reference sequence). The CDR3 reads CASSLSVAYGYTF. The CDR3 coding sequence is TGTGCCAGCAGTTTATCGGTGGCCTATGGCTACACCTTC.

This clonotype appeared a few times. The chain combines TRBV2 with TRBJ2-7; tentatively, D is TRBD1 or TRBD2 (5 bases each). The CDR3 spans 11 residues. V lost 11 bases, J lost 4 bases, and 12 bases lay in between. CDR1 SNHLY and CDR2 FYNNEI come from the germline V gene. Written as DNA, the CDR3 is TGTGCCTCGGGGACGGATTACGAGCAGTACTTC. It encodes CASGTDYEQYF.

The chain carries TRBV4-1 and TRBJ1-2; perhaps TRBD1 as D (5 bases). Germline CDR1 and CDR2: MGHRA and YSYEKL. The CDR3 length is 18 residues. Deletions cut 1 base from V and 2 bases from J, with 20 bases between. CDR3 bases: TGCGCCAGCAGCCAAGCTTCCGCGCGGCGGCAGGGCAACTATGGCTACACCTTC. As protein: CASSQASARRQGNYGYTF.

This chain uses TRBV11-2 with TRBJ1-2, with TRBD1 as a possible D gene (5 bases). The germline gives CDR1 SGHAT, CDR2 FQNNGV. Between the trimmed V and J ends, which lost 7 bases and 0 bases, there was a span of 21 bases. There are 17 residues in the CDR3. CDR3 nucleotides: TGTGCCAGCATCCCTGGACAACGCCGAGGCCCTAACTATGGCTACACCTTC. This codes for CASIPGQRRGPNYGYTF.

The chain links TRBV20-1 to TRBJ1-6; possible D gene TRBD1, 5 bases. Germline assignment: CDR1 DFQATT and CDR2 SNEGSKA (reference sequence). The CDR3 is 13 amino acids. Trimming cost V 3 bases and J 17 bases, with 20 bases left between them. The DNA of the CDR3 is TGCAGTGCTAGGGGGCCGCTAACATACGGTTTCCACTTT. Translating gives CSARGPLTYGFHF.

The CDR3 DNA follows: TGTGCCACCAGTGCCAGAGTACAGAACCAAGAGACCCAGTACTTC. Residues: CATSARVQNQETQYF. The chain uses TRBV24-1 and TRBJ2-5; D remains ambiguous. Trimming took off 5 bases at V and 0 bases at J, with 12 bases between the two ends. The germline V gene has CDR1 KGHDR and CDR2 SFDVKD. This CDR3 has 15 amino acids.

This clonotype qualifies as medium-sized. The chain links TRBV10-1 to TRBJ1-3, with D uncertain. CDR1 and CDR2 from the germline V gene are WNHNN and SYGVQD (reference sequence). The CDR3 runs to 13 residues. V lost 8 bases and J 1 base, leaving 9 bases between the germline ends. CDR3 sequence reads: CASQPGSGNTIYF. The CDR3 coding sequence is TGCGCCAGCCAGCCGGGATCTGGAAACACCATATATTTT.

The V and J genes are TRBV7-3 and TRBJ1-3, with 10 bases that match TRBD1. Germline assignment: CDR1 SGHTA and CDR2 FQGTGA. The CDR3 is 18 amino acids. Unmatched junction bases numbered 7, after V lost 1 base and J lost 1 base. In DNA form, the CDR3 reads TGTGCCAGCAGCTTAAGGATGGGACAGGGGTTTTCTGGAAACACCATATATTTT. This gives the protein CASSLRMGQGFSGNTIYF.

This rearrangement joins TRBV20-1 to TRBJ2-7; 13 bases fit TRBD2. Germline values: CDR1 DFQATT, CDR2 SNEGSKA (reference sequence). The CDR3 is 15 residues long. V lost 5 bases to trimming and J lost 4 bases; unmatched junction nucleotides: 8. The CDR3 is CSAHPTSGGTYEQYF. CDR3 nucleotides: TGCAGTGCTCACCCGACTAGCGGGGGGACGTACGAGCAGTACTTC.